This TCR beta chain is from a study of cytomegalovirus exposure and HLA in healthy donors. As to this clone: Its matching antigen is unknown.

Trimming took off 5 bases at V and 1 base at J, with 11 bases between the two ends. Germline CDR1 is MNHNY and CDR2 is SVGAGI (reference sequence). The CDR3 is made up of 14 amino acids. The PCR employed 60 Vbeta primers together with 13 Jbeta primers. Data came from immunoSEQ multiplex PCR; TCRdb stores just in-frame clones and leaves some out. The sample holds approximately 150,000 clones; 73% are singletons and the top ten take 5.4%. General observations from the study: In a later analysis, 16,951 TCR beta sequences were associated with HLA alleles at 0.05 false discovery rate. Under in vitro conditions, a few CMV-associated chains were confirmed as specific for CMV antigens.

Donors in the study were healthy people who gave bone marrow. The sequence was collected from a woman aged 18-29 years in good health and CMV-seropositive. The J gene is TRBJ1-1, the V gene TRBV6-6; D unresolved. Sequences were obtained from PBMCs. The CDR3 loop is CASSLLRENTEAFF. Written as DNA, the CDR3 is TGTGCCAGCAGTCTCCTGAGGGAGAACACTGAAGCTTTCTTT.